The clone carrying this T cell receptor (beta chain) came up many times. This specimen belongs to a study of T-cell reconstitution after alpha-beta-depleted transplantation in children. The CDR3 is 13 residues long. J lost 5 bases, V lost 5 bases, and 8 bases had no gene match. Germline V CDR1 and CDR2: DFQATT, SNEGSKA (reference sequence). The TCRbeta library incorporated unique molecular identifiers. TCRdb re-called the PCR reads through MiXCR, storing one row per CDR3 protein. The profile shows nearly 400,000 distinct CDR3 sequences, roughly 22% of them singletons. This sequence joins TRBV20-1 and TRBJ2-7; 8 positions agree with TRBD2. The clonotype originates from a human donor who donated a stem cell graft to a child with acute myeloid leukemia. The starting material was PBMCs from the stem cell graft donor, obtained from the stem cell graft. This CDR3 reads CSASKAGVHEQYF. In DNA form, the CDR3 reads TGCAGTGCTTCGAAAGCGGGAGTACACGAGCAGTACTTC.